This T cell receptor (beta chain) was documented in a study of blood T cell repertoires in COVID-19. With V trimmed by 2 bases and J by 3 bases, 5 bases remained unmatched. Germline V gives CDR1 SGHRS, CDR2 YFSETQ. The CDR3 contains 15 residues. Only in-frame clones appear in the TCRdb table, and some are missing; sequencing was by immunoSEQ multiplex PCR. Of 55,000 to 80,000 clones detected, about 91% appear once; the ten largest clones hold approximately 10%. The receptor's source is a man older than 75 with acute or convalescent COVID-19. The rearrangement joins TRBV5-1 to TRBJ1-5; 7 bases align to TRBD1. Sequencing was performed on peripheral blood. Written as DNA, the CDR3 is TGCGCCAGCAGCTTAGAGGGGGCAAACAATCAGCCCCAGCATTTT. This codes for CASSLEGANNQPQHF.